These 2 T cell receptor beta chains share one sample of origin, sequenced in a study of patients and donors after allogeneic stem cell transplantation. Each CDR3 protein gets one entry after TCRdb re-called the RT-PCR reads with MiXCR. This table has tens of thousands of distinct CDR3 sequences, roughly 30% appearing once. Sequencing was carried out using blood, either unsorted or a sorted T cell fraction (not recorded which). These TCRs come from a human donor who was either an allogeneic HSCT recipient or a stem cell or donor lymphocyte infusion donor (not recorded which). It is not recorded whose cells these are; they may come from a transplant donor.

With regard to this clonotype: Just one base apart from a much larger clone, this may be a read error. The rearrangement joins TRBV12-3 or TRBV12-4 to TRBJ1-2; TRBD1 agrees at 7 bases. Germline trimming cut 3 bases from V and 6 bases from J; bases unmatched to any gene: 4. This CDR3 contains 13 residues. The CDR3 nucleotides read TGTGCCAGCAGTTTTAGACAGGGAGATGGCTACACCTTC. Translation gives CASSFRQGDGYTF.

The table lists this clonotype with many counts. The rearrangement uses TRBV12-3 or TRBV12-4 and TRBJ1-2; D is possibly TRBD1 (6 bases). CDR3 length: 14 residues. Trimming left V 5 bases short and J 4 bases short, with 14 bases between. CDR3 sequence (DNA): TGTGCCAGCAGTACCAGGGGAGCCAGCTATGGCTACACCTTC. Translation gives CASSTRGASYGYTF.